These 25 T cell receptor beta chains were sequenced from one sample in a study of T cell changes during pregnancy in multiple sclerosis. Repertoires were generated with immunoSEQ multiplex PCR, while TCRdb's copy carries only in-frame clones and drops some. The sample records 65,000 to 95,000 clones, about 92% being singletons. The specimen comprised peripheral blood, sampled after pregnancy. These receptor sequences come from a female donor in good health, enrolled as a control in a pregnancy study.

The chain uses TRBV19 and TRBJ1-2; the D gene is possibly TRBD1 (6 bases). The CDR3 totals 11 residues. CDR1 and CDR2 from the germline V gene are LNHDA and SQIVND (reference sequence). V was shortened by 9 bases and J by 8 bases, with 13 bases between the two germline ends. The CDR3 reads CARNRVKGYTF. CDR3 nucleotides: TGTGCCAGGAACAGGGTTAAGGGCTACACCTTC.

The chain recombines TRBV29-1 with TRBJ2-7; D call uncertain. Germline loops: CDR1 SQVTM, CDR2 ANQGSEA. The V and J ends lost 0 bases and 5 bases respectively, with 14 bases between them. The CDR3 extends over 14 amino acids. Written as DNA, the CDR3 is TGCAGCGTTGAAGATCCTCCAGAATACGACGAGCAGTACTTC. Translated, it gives CSVEDPPEYDEQYF.

The CDR3 protein is CASSLGLSPVNTQYF. CDR3 sequence (DNA): TGTGCCAGCAGTCTAGGACTATCACCTGTTAATACGCAGTATTTT. V usage is TRBV6-4 and J usage is TRBJ2-3; tentative D call: TRBD2 (6 bases). CDR3 length equals 15 residues. Deletions cut 5 bases from V and 7 bases from J, with 19 bases between. CDR1 is MRHNA, CDR2 SNTAGT, per germline.

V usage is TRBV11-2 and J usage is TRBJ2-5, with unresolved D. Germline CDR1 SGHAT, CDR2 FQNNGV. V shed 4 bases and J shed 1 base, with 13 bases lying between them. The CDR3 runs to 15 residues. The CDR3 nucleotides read TGTGCCAGCAGCTCCAATCCTCTAGGCCAAGAGACCCAGTACTTC. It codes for CASSSNPLGQETQYF.

CDR3 sequence reads: CASRLAGAGDEQFF. As DNA, the CDR3 is TGTGCCAGCAGACTAGCGGGGGCAGGTGATGAGCAGTTCTTC. The chain combines TRBV6-1 with TRBJ2-1; 11 bases align to TRBD2. Germline-derived CDR1 and CDR2 are MNHNS and SASEGT. Losses at the gene ends were 6 bases for V and 8 bases for J; bases not matched to a gene: 6. This CDR3 is built from 14 residues.

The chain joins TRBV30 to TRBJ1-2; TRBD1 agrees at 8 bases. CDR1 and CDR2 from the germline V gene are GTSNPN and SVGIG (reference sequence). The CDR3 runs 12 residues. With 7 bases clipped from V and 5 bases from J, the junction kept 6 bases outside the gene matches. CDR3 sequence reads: CAYSTGEYGYTF. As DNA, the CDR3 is TGTGCCTACTCGACAGGGGAGTATGGCTACACCTTC.

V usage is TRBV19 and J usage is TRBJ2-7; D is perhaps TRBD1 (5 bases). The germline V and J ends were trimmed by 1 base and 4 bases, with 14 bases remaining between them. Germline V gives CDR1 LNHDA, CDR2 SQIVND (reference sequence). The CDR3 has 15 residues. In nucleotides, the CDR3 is TGTGCCAGTAGTATAGGGCAAGGACACGGGTACGAGCAGTACTTC. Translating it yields CASSIGQGHGYEQYF. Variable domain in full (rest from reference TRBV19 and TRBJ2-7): DGGITQSPKYLFRKEGQNVTLSCEQNLNHDAMYWYRQDPGQGLRLIYYSQIVNDFQKGDIAEGYSVSREKKESFPLTVTSAQKNPTAFYLCASSIGQGHGYEQYFGPGTRLTVT.

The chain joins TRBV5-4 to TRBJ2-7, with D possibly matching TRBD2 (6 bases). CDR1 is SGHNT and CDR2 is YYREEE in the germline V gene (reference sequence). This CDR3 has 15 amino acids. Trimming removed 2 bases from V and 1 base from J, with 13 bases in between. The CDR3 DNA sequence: TGTGCCAGCAGCTTCGGCGGGATAGGGTCCTACGAGCAGTACTTC. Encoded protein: CASSFGGIGSYEQYF.

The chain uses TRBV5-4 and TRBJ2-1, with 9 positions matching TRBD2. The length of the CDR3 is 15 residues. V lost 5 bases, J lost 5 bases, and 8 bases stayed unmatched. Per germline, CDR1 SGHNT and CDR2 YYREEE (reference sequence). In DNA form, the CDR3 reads TGTGCCAGCAGTTGGCTAGCGGGAATGGACAATGAGCAGTTCTTC. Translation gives CASSWLAGMDNEQFF.

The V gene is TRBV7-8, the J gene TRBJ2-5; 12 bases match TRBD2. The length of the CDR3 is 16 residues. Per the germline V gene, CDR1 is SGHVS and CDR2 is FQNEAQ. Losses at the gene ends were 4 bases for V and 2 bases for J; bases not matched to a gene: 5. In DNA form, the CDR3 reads TGTGCCAGCAGCTCGCTAGCGGGGGGGATTCAAGAGACCCAGTACTTC. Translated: CASSSLAGGIQETQYF.

For the CDR3, the DNA is TGTGCCAGCAGCTTCGATCGGGAGACCCAGTACTTC. It encodes CASSFDRETQYF. The chain has TRBV5-4 and TRBJ2-5; D is undetermined. The CDR3 is made up of 12 amino acids. Germline V gene sequence: CDR1 SGHNT, CDR2 YYREEE (reference sequence). Trimming cost V 2 bases and J 5 bases, with 7 bases left between them.

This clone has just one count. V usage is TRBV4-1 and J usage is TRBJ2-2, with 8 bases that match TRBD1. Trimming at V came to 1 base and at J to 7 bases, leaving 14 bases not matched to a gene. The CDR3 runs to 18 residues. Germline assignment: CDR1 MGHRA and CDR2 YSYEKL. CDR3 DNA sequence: TGCGCCAGCAGCCAAGGTCCCTTCCAGGGGGCTAGGGGCGGGGAGCTGTTTTTT. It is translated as CASSQGPFQGARGGELFF.

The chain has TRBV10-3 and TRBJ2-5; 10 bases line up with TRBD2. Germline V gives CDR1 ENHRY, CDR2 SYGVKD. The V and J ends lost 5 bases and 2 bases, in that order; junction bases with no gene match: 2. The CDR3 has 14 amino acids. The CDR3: CAISTLAGQETQYF. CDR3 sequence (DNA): TGTGCCATCAGTACACTAGCGGGGCAAGAGACCCAGTACTTC.

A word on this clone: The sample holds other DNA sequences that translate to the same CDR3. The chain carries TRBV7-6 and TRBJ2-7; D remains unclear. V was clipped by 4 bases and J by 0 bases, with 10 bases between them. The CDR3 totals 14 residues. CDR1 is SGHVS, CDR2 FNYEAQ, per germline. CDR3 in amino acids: CASSSLSSSYEQYF. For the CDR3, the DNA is TGTGCCAGCAGCTCCCTATCGAGCTCCTACGAGCAGTACTTC.

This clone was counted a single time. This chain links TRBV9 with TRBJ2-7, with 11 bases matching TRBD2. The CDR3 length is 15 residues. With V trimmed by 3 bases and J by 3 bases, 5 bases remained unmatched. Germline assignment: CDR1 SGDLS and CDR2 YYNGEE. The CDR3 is CASSEGLAAYYEQYF. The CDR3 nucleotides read TGTGCCAGCAGCGAGGGACTAGCGGCTTACTACGAGCAGTACTTC.

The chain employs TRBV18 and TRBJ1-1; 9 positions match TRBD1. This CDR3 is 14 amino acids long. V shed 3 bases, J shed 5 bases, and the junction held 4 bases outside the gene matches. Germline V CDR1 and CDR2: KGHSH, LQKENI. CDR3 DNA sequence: TGTGCCAGCTCACCGGGACAGGGAGAAACTGAAGCTTTCTTT. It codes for CASSPGQGETEAFF.

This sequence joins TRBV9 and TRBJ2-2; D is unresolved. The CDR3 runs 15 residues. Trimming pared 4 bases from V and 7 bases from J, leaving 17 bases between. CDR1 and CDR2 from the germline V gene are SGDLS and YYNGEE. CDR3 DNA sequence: TGTGCCAGCAGCCCCCCGACTCCTTCGGGCGGGGAGCTGTTTTTT. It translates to CASSPPTPSGGELFF.

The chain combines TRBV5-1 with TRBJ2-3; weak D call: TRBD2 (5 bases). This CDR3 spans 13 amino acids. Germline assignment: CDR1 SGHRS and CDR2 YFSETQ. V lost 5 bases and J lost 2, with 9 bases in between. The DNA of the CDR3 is TGCGCCAGCAGTGAGAGGGACACAGATACGCAGTATTTT. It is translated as CASSERDTDTQYF.

CDR3 DNA: TGTGCCAGTAGCCCTTTCAGGGGGGAGCAGCCCCAGCATTTT. Its protein is CASSPFRGEQPQHF. The chain combines TRBV19 with TRBJ1-5, with 7 positions matching TRBD1. The CDR3 sequence is 14 residues long. Trimming at V came to 6 bases and at J to 7 bases, leaving 9 bases not matched to a gene. The V gene's germline CDR1 is LNHDA and CDR2 SQIVND (reference sequence).

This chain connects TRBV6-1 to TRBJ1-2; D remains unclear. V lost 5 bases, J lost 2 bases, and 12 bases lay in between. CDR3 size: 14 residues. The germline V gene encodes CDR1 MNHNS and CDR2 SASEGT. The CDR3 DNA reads TGTGCCAGCAGTATCCTCGACAAAAACTATGGCTACACCTTC. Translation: CASSILDKNYGYTF.

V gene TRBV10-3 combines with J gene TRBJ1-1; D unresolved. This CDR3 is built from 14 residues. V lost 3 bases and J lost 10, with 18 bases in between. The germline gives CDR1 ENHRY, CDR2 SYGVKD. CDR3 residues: CAISEGGATSGAFF. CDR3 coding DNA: TGTGCCATCAGTGAAGGCGGCGCGACCTCGGGAGCTTTCTTT.

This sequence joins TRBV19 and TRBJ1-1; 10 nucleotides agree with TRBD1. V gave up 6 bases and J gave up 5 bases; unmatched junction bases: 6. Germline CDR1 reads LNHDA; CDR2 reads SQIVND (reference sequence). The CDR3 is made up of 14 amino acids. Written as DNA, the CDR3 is TGTGCCAGTAGCATCGACAGGGGGCCTACTGAAGCTTTCTTT. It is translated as CASSIDRGPTEAFF.

The CDR3 loop reads CASSSRHSSGNTIYF. Written as DNA, the CDR3 is TGTGCCAGCAGTTCGCGACACAGCTCTGGAAACACCATATATTTT. This chain connects TRBV5-4 to TRBJ1-3; D gene ambiguous. Trimming removed 5 bases at V and 0 bases at J, with 12 bases between. The CDR3 is made up of 15 amino acids. The germline V gene has CDR1 SGHNT and CDR2 YYREEE (reference sequence).

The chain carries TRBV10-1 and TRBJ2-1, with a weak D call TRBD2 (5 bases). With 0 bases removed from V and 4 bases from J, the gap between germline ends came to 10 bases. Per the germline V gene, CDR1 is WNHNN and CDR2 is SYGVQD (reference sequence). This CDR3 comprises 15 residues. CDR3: CASSESRAYYNEQFF. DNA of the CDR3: TGCGCCAGCAGTGAGTCGAGGGCCTATTACAATGAGCAGTTCTTC.

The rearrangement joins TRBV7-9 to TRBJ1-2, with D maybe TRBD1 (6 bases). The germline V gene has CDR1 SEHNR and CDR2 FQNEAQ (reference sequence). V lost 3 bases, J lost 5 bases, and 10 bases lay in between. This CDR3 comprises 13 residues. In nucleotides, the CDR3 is TGTGCCAGCAGCTTTGACAGGCTTTATGGCTACACCTTC. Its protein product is CASSFDRLYGYTF.